A single T cell receptor (beta chain) is shown here with its context. Its antigen is as yet unknown. During its preparation, the TCRbeta library received unique molecular identifiers. TCRdb re-called the PCR reads with MiXCR, one entry per CDR3 protein. Of about 240,000 distinct CDR3 sequences listed, under 30% are singletons. V lost 0 bases and J 1 base, leaving 10 bases between the germline ends. The CDR3 runs to 16 residues. Germline V gene data show CDR1 as SGHRS and CDR2 as YFSETQ. These data originate in a study of T-cell reconstitution after alpha-beta-depleted transplantation in children. Notes on the study in general: When one year had passed after transplant, most T-cell counts and diversity came from newly produced T cells. Surviving recipient T cells and thymic progenitors produced the high day-60 TCRbeta diversity seen in some patients.

The genes are TRBV5-1 and TRBJ2-2, with D maybe TRBD2 (6 bases). The receptor's source is a girl aged 2 to 10 with Fanconi anemia, due to receive a stem cell transplant. Source: PBMCs, taken before TCRalphabeta/CD19-depleted stem cell transplant. CDR3: CASSLAVGGNTGELFF. DNA of the CDR3: TGCGCCAGCAGCTTGGCGGTCGGGGGGAACACCGGGGAGCTGTTTTTT. Based on the CDR3 plus reference TRBV5-1 and TRBJ2-2, the full variable domain is KAGVTQTPRYLIKTRGQQVTLSCSPISGHRSVSWYQQTPGQGLQFLFEYFSETQRNKGNFPGRFSGRQFSNSRSEMNVSTLELGDSALYLCASSLAVGGNTGELFFGEGSRLTVL.